This T cell receptor beta chain emerged from a study of PD-L1 blockade in urothelial cancer. Every PCR received spiked-in synthetic TCR analog templates. Sequencing was performed with immunoSEQ multiplex PCR; in TCRdb, only in-frame clones are kept and a portion is missing. The data show almost 30,000 clones, with around 87% seen just once and 3.1% held by the top ten. Disease in patients was locally advanced or metastatic urothelial carcinoma. This specimen was PBMCs, taken around atezolizumab (anti-PD-L1) treatment. This clonotype originated in a man aged 45-65 years with urothelial cancer.

The CDR3 protein is CASSQDRQPYYEQYF. The CDR3 nucleotides are TGCGCCAGCAGCCAAGATAGACAGCCATACTACGAGCAGTACTTC. The V call is TRBV4-1, the J call TRBJ2-7; a weak D match, TRBD1 (5 bases). The CDR3 runs 15 residues. CDR1 MGHRA and CDR2 YSYEKL come from the germline V gene. Trimming pared 0 bases from V and 3 bases from J, leaving 12 bases between.